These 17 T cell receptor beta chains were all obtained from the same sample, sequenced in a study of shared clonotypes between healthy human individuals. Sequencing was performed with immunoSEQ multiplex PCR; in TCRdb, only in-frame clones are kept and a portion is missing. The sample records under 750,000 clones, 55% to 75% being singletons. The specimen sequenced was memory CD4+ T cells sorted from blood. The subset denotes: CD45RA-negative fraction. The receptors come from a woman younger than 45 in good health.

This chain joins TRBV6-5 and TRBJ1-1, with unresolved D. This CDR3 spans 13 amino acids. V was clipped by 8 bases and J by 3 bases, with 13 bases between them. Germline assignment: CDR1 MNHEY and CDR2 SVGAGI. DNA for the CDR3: TGTGCCAGCCCGTCAATGCCTCACACTGAAGCTTTCTTT. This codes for CASPSMPHTEAFF.

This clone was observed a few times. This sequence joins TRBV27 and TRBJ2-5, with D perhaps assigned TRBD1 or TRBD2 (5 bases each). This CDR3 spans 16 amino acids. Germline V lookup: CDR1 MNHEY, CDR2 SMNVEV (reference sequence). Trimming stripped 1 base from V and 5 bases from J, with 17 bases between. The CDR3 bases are TGTGCCAGCAGTTTATTAGGGACCGGTCGTTGGGAGACCCAGTACTTC. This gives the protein CASSLLGTGRWETQYF.

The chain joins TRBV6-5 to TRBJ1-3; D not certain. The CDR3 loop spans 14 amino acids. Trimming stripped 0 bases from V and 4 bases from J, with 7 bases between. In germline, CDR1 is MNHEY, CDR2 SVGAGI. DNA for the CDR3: TGTGCCAGCAGTTACTCGTCAGGAGGAAACACCATATATTTT. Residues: CASSYSSGGNTIYF.

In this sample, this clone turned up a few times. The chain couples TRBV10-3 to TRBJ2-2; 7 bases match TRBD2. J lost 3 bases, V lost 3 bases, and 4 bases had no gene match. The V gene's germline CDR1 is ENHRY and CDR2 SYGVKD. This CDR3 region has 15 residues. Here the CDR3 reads CAISDGLADTGELFF. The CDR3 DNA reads TGTGCCATCAGTGATGGGCTAGCGGACACCGGGGAGCTGTTTTTT.

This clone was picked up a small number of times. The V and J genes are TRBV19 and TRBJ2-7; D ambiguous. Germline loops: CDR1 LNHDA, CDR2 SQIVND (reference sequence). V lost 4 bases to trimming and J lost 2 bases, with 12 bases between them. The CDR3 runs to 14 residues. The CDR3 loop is CASSNGPGPYEQYF. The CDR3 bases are TGTGCCAGTAGTAACGGACCAGGCCCCTACGAGCAGTACTTC.

The CDR3 sequence: CASSFPGGPSETQYF. In nucleotides, the CDR3 is TGTGCCAGCAGCTTCCCGGGAGGGCCCTCTGAGACCCAGTACTTC. The chain uses TRBV7-9 and TRBJ2-5, with 8 nucleotides matching TRBD2. The CDR3 contains 15 residues. Germline V CDR1 and CDR2: SEHNR, FQNEAQ (reference sequence). V was pared by 3 bases and J by 5 bases, with 8 bases of the junction left unmatched.

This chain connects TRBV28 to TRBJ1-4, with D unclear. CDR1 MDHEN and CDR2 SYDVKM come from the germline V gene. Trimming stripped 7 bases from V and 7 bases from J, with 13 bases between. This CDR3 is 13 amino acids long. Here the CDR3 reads CASTERVGEKLFF. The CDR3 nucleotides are TGTGCCAGCACCGAAAGGGTGGGTGAAAAACTGTTTTTT.

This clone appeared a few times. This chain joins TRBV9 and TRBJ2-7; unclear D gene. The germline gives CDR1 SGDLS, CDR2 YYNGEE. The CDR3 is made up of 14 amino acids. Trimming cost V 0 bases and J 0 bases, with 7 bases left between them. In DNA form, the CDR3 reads TGTGCCAGCAGCGTAGGGCTTAACTCCTACGAGCAGTACTTC. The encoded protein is CASSVGLNSYEQYF.

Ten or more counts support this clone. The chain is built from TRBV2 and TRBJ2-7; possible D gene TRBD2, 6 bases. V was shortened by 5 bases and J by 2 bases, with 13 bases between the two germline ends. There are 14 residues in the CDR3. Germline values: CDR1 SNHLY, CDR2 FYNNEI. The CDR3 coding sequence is TGTGCCAGCAGTATAGATTCGGGGGCCTACGAGCAGTACTTC. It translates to CASSIDSGAYEQYF.

The CDR3 sequence is CASSKALLLDREGWKTQYF. The CDR3 DNA is TGTGCCAGCAGCAAAGCGCTTCTTTTGGACAGGGAGGGTTGGAAGACCCAGTACTTC. The V call is TRBV21-1, the J call TRBJ2-5; the D call of TRBD1 is as the table states it, not checked on the DNA. TRBV21-1 counts as a pseudogene. The CDR3 runs to 19 residues.

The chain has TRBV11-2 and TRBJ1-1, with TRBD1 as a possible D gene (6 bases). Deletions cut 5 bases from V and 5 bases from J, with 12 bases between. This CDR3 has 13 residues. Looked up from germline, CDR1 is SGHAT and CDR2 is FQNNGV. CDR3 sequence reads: CASSPQGGTEAFF. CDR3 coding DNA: TGTGCCAGCAGCCCTCAAGGGGGAACTGAAGCTTTCTTT.

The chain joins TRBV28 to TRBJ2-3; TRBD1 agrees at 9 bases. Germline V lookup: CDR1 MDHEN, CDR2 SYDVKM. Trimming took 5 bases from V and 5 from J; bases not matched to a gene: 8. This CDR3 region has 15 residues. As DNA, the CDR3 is TGTGCCAGCAGTCTGCTGACAGGGGGAGGAGATACGCAGTATTTT. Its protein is CASSLLTGGGDTQYF.

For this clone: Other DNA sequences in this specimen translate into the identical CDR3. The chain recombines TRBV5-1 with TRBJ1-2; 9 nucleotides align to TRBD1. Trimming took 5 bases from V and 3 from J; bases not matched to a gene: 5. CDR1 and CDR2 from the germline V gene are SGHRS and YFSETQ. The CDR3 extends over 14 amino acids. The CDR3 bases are TGCGCCAGCAGTTCGGGACAGGGTGACTATGGCTACACCTTC. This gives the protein CASSSGQGDYGYTF. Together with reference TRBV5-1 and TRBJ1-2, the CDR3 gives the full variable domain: KAGVTQTPRYLIKTRGQQVTLSCSPISGHRSVSWYQQTPGQGLQFLFEYFSETQRNKGNFPGRFSGRQFSNSRSEMNVSTLELGDSALYLCASSSGQGDYGYTFGSGTRLTVV.

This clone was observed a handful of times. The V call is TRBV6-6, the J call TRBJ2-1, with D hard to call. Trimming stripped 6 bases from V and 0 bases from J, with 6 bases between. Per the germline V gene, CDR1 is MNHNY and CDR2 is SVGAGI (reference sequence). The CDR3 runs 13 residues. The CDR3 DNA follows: TGTGCCAGCAGCGCCGGCTCCTACAATGAGCAGTTCTTC. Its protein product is CASSAGSYNEQFF.

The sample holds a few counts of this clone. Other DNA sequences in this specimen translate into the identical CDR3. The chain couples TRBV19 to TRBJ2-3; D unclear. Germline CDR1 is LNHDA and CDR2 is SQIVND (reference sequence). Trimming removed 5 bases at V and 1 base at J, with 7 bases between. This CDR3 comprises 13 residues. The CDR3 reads CASSPTGTDTQYF. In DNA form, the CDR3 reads TGTGCCAGTAGTCCCACAGGCACAGATACGCAGTATTTT.

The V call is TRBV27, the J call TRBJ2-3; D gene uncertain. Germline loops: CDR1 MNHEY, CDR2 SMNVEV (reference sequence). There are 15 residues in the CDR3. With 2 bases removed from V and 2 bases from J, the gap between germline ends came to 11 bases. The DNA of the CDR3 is TGTGCCAGCAGTTTAGTAGGCAGAACCACAGATACGCAGTATTTT. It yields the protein CASSLVGRTTDTQYF.

CDR3 region: CASSSGTTIIGYTF. As DNA, the CDR3 is TGTGCCAGCAGTTCCGGGACTACGATTATTGGCTACACCTTC. This rearrangement joins TRBV28 to TRBJ1-2, with TRBD1 as a possible D gene (5 bases). The CDR3 spans 14 residues. V lost 4 bases and J lost 7, with 16 bases in between. Germline CDR1 and CDR2: MDHEN and SYDVKM.